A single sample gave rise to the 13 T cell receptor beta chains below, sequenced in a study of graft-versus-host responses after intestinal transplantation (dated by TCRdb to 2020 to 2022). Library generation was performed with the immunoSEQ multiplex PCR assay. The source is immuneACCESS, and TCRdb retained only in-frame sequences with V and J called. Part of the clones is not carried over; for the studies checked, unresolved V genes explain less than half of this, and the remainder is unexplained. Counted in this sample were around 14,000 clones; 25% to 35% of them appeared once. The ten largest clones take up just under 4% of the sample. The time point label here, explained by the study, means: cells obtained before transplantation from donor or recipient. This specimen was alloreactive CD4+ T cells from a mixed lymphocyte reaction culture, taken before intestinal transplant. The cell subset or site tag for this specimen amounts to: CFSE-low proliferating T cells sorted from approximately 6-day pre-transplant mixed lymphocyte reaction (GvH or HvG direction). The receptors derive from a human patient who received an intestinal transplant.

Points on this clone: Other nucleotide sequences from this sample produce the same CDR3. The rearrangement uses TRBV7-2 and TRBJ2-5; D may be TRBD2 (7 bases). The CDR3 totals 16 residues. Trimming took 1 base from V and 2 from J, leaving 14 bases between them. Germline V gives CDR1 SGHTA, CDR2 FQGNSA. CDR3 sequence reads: CASSLGGRGGQETQYF. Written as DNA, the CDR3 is TGTGCCAGCAGCTTAGGGGGGAGGGGGGGACAAGAGACCCAGTACTTC.

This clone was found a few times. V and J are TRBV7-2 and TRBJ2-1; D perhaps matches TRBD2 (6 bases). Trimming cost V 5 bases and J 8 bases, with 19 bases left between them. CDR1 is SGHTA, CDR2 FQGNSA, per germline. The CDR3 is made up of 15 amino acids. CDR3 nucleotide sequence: TGTGCCAGCAGCCAAGTAGGCGGGGAATCACATGAGCAGTTCTTC. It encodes CASSQVGGESHEQFF.

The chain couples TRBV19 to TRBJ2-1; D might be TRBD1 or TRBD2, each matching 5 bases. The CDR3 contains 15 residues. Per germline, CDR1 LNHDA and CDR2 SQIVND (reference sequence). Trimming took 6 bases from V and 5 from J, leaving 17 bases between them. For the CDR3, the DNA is TGTGCCAGTAGCCTCCCGGGACGCCCCGACAATGAGCAGTTCTTC. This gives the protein CASSLPGRPDNEQFF. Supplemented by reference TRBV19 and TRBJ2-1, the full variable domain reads DGGITQSPKYLFRKEGQNVTLSCEQNLNHDAMYWYRQDPGQGLRLIYYSQIVNDFQKGDIAEGYSVSREKKESFPLTVTSAQKNPTAFYLCASSLPGRPDNEQFFGPGTRLTVL.

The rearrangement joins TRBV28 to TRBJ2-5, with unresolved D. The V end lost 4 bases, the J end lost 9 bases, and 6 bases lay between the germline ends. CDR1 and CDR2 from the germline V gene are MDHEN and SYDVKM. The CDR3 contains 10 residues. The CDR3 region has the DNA TGTGCCAGCAGTTCAAGGGCCCAGTACTTC. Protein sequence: CASSSRAQYF.

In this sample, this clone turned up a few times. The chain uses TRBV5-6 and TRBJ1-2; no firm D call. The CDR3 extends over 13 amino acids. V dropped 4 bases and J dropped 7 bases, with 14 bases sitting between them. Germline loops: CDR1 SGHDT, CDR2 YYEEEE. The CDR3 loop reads CASSLIELTGYTF. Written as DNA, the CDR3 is TGTGCCAGCAGCCTGATAGAGCTGACTGGCTACACCTTC.

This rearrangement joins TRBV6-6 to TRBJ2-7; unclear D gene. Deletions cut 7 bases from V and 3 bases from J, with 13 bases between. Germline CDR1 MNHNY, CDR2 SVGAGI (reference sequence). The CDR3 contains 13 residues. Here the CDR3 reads CASKQVGGYEQYF. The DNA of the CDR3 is TGTGCCAGCAAACAAGTCGGCGGCTACGAGCAGTACTTC.

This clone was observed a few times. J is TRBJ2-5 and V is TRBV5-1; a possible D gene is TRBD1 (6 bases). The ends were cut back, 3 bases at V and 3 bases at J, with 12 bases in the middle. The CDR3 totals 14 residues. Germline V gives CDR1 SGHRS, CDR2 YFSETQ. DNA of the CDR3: TGCGCCAGCAGCTGGGACATTTCGGAAGAGACCCAGTACTTC. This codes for CASSWDISEETQYF.

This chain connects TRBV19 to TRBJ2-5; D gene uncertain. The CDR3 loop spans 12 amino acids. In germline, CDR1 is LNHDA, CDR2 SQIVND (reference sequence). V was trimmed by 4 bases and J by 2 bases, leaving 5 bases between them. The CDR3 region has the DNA TGTGCCAGTAGTAGGATTCAAGAGACCCAGTACTTC. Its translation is CASSRIQETQYF. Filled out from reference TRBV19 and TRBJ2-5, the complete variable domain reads DGGITQSPKYLFRKEGQNVTLSCEQNLNHDAMYWYRQDPGQGLRLIYYSQIVNDFQKGDIAEGYSVSREKKESFPLTVTSAQKNPTAFYLCASSRIQETQYFGPGTRLLVL.

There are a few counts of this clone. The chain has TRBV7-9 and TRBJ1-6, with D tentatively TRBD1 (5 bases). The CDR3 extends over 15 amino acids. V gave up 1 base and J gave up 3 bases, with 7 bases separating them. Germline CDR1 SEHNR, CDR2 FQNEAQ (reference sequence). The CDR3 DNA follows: TGTGCCAGCAGCTTAGGGGGGGGCTATAATTCACCCCTCCACTTT. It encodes CASSLGGGYNSPLHF.

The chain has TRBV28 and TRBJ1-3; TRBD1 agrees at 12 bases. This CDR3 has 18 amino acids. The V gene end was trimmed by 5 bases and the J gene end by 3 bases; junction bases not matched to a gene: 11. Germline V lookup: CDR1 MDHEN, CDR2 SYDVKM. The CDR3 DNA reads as TGTGCCAGCAGTGACACACCGGGACAGGGGGCTTTTGGAAACACCATATATTTT. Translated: CASSDTPGQGAFGNTIYF.

CDR3 sequence (DNA): TGTGCCAGCAGTTACGTCGCGGGAGGCTACGAGCAGTACTTC. Amino acids: CASSYVAGGYEQYF. The chain joins TRBV6-6 to TRBJ2-7; 8 positions match TRBD2. The CDR3 is 14 residues long. Germline lookup yields CDR1 MNHNY and CDR2 SVGAGI (reference sequence). V lost 2 bases, J lost 3 bases, and 3 bases stayed unmatched.

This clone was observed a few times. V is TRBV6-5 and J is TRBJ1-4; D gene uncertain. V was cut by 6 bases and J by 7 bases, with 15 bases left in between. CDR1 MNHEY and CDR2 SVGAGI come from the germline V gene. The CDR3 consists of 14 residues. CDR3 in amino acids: CASSSALRGEKLFF. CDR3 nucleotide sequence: TGTGCCAGCAGCTCAGCTCTGCGTGGTGAAAAACTGTTTTTT.

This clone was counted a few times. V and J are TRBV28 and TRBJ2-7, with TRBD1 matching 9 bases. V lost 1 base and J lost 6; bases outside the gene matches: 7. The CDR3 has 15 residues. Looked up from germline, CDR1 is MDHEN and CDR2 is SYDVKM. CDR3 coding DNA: TGTGCCAGCAGTTTATTAGGACAGGGGACTCGCGAGCAGTACTTC. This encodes CASSLLGQGTREQYF.